The 17 T cell receptor beta chains below all came from one sample that was sequenced in a study of blood T cell repertoires in COVID-19. The table came from immunoSEQ multiplex PCR; TCRdb's copy has only in-frame clones and leaves some out. The table has 350,000 to 400,000 clones, 75% to 90% seen once. Material: PBMCs or T cells enriched from blood (not recorded which). These receptors were collected from a man in his late teens or twenties who had recovered from COVID-19.

This clone was counted between two and nine times. The chain is built from TRBV19 and TRBJ1-2; 9 bases agree with TRBD1. The germline CDR1 and CDR2 sequences are LNHDA and SQIVND (reference sequence). CDR3 length: 15 residues. V lost 5 bases to trimming and J lost 8 bases; unmatched junction nucleotides: 12. The CDR3 protein is CASSPAGQGDGGYTF. For the CDR3, the DNA is TGTGCCAGTAGTCCCGCGGGACAGGGAGATGGAGGCTACACCTTC.

This rearrangement joins TRBV6-4 to TRBJ2-2; 15 bases align to TRBD2. Per germline, CDR1 MRHNA and CDR2 SNTAGT. The junction had 5 bases not matched to a gene; V was cut back by 9 bases and J by 0 bases. The CDR3 sequence is 17 residues long. CDR3 nucleotide sequence: TGTGCCAGAGTAGGGACTAGCGGGAGGCCGAACACCGGGGAGCTGTTTTTT. Protein sequence: CARVGTSGRPNTGELFF.

This chain connects TRBV18 to TRBJ1-3; D is unresolved. CDR1 is KGHSH and CDR2 is LQKENI in the germline V gene. CDR3 length: 16 amino acids. V shed 1 base and J shed 0 bases, with 10 bases lying between them. CDR3 protein: CASSPQRQRSGNTIYF. The CDR3 DNA sequence: TGTGCCAGCTCACCACAGCGTCAACGCTCTGGAAACACCATATATTTT.

The gene calls are TRBV6-5 and TRBJ2-7; the match to TRBD1 covers 7 bases. Germline V gene lookup returns CDR1 MNHEY and CDR2 SVGAGI. Trimming removed 5 bases from V and 1 base from J; junction bases left unmatched: 8. The CDR3 spans 15 residues. In DNA form, the CDR3 reads TGTGCCAGCAGTCCGGGACAGACAAATTCCTACGAGCAGTACTTC. Encoded protein: CASSPGQTNSYEQYF.

The chain employs TRBV6-1 and TRBJ1-2; TRBD1 matches at 11 bases. J gave up 8 bases and V 0 bases, and 14 bases lay outside the gene matches. Germline-derived CDR1 and CDR2 are MNHNS and SASEGT. The CDR3 runs to 18 residues. CDR3 in amino acids: CASSEAKAKGQGVEGYTF. DNA for the CDR3: TGTGCCAGCAGTGAAGCAAAGGCGAAGGGACAGGGGGTAGAAGGCTACACCTTC.

The V gene is TRBV13, the J gene TRBJ2-1; the match to TRBD2 covers 7 bases. Germline CDR1 PRHDT, CDR2 FYEKMQ (reference sequence). V lost 2 bases and J lost 4; bases outside the gene matches: 11. The CDR3 spans 17 residues. This chain's CDR3 is CASSLTREKFPYNEQFF. The CDR3 DNA is TGTGCCAGCAGCTTAACGCGGGAGAAATTCCCATACAATGAGCAGTTCTTC.

With regard to this clone: Other DNA sequences in this sample translate to the same CDR3. The chain has TRBV19 and TRBJ1-5; tentative D call: TRBD1 (5 bases). Trimming removed 2 bases from V and 7 bases from J, with 9 bases in between. This CDR3 contains 13 residues. The germline V gene has CDR1 LNHDA and CDR2 SQIVND (reference sequence). CDR3 bases: TGTGCCAGTAGTATAAGCGGGGGACAGCCCCAGCATTTT. It yields the protein CASSISGGQPQHF.

The chain joins TRBV6-5 to TRBJ2-5, with 8 bases lining up with TRBD1. Trimming removed 5 bases from V and 4 bases from J; junction bases left unmatched: 3. The CDR3 is 13 residues long. Per germline, CDR1 MNHEY and CDR2 SVGAGI. CDR3 in amino acids: CASSHGQGETQYF. The CDR3 DNA reads TGTGCCAGCAGTCACGGACAGGGAGAGACCCAGTACTTC.

A single count supports this clone. V gene TRBV7-2 combines with J gene TRBJ2-1; no firm D call. V dropped 5 bases and J dropped 4 bases, with 18 bases sitting between them. Germline V gives CDR1 SGHTA, CDR2 FQGNSA. There are 16 residues in the CDR3. The CDR3 here is CASSLEELFSYNEQFF. In DNA, the CDR3 is TGTGCCAGCAGCCTAGAGGAGCTCTTCTCATACAATGAGCAGTTCTTC.

The rearrangement links TRBV5-4 to TRBJ2-3; 9 bases map to TRBD1. J was trimmed by 5 bases and V by 3 bases; bases with no gene match: 4. This CDR3 contains 14 residues. Germline V gene sequence: CDR1 SGHNT, CDR2 YYREEE (reference sequence). CDR3 sequence (DNA): TGTGCCAGCAGCTCCGGGACAGGGTTAGATACGCAGTATTTT. It yields the protein CASSSGTGLDTQYF. Combining the CDR3 with reference TRBV5-4 and TRBJ2-3 gives the whole variable domain ETGVTQSPTHLIKTRGQQVTLRCSSQSGHNTVSWYQQALGQGPQFIFQYYREEENGRGNFPPRFSGLQFPNYSSELNVNALELDDSALYLCASSSGTGLDTQYFGPGTRLTVL.

This chain joins TRBV7-3 and TRBJ2-4, with 8 nucleotides matching TRBD1. Germline CDR1 reads SGHTA; CDR2 reads FQGTGA. The CDR3 extends over 13 amino acids. V gave up 5 bases and J gave up 8 bases; unmatched junction bases: 5. CDR3 loop: CASSPDRDDIQYF. The DNA of the CDR3 is TGTGCCAGCAGCCCGGACAGGGACGACATTCAGTACTTC.

V gene TRBV2 combines with J gene TRBJ2-3, with D perhaps matching TRBD2 (7 bases). The germline gives CDR1 SNHLY, CDR2 FYNNEI. There are 17 residues in the CDR3. Trimming stripped 5 bases from V and 0 bases from J, with 18 bases between. The CDR3 DNA sequence: TGTGCCAGCAGTTTCGCCTCGGGGGGCCCCAGCACAGATACGCAGTATTTT. Its translation is CASSFASGGPSTDTQYF. Combining the CDR3 with reference TRBV2 and TRBJ2-3 gives the whole variable domain EPEVTQTPSHQVTQMGQEVILRCVPISNHLYFYWYRQILGQKVEFLVSFYNNEISEKSEIFDDQFSVERPDGSNFTLKIRSTKLEDSAMYFCASSFASGGPSTDTQYFGPGTRLTVL.

The rearrangement joins TRBV4-3 to TRBJ1-2; D is perhaps TRBD1 (5 bases). The CDR3 loop spans 16 amino acids. Trimming took 0 bases from V and 5 from J, leaving 16 bases between them. Germline V gene data show CDR1 as LGHNA and CDR2 as YSLEER. The CDR3 DNA is TGCGCCAGCAGCCAAGATGATACAGGAGCCCGATATGGCTACACCTTC. It translates to CASSQDDTGARYGYTF.

The J gene is TRBJ1-5, the V gene TRBV23-1; 9 nucleotides agree with TRBD1. TRBV23-1 has ORF status, its function being uncertain. With V trimmed by 2 bases and J by 5 bases, 13 bases remained unmatched. This CDR3 has 18 residues. This CDR3 is CASSQPPGRTGEDQPQHF. DNA for the CDR3: TGCGCCAGCAGTCAACCCCCAGGACGGACAGGGGAGGATCAGCCCCAGCATTTT.

The chain recombines TRBV9 with TRBJ2-7; a possible D gene is TRBD2 (5 bases). V was shortened by 2 bases and J by 0 bases, with 12 bases between the two germline ends. The CDR3 length is 15 residues. Germline V gives CDR1 SGDLS, CDR2 YYNGEE. CDR3 sequence: CASSVRGSSSYEQYF. DNA for the CDR3: TGTGCCAGCAGCGTTCGCGGGTCTAGCTCCTACGAGCAGTACTTC.

V usage is TRBV27 and J usage is TRBJ2-1; 8 bases agree with TRBD2. Trimming removed 6 bases from V and 8 bases from J; junction bases left unmatched: 12. The CDR3 covers 15 residues. Germline CDR1 and CDR2: MNHEY and SMNVEV (reference sequence). Here the CDR3 DNA reads TGTGCCAGCAGCCGGACTAGCCGGCGGGGCGATGAGCAGTTCTTC. Its translation: CASSRTSRRGDEQFF.

This sequence joins TRBV7-8 and TRBJ2-7; D gene ambiguous. Germline assignment: CDR1 SGHVS and CDR2 FQNEAQ. V was clipped by 0 bases and J by 1 base, with 16 bases between them. The CDR3 totals 17 residues. The CDR3 loop reads CASSLAIATRLSYEQYF. The CDR3 coding sequence is TGTGCCAGCAGCTTAGCGATAGCCACCAGACTTTCCTACGAGCAGTACTTC.